Each of the 5 T cell receptor beta chains below was sequenced from the same sample in a study of identical twins. TCRdb called the 5' RACE reads again in MiXCR, with one record for every CDR3 protein. The profile shows around 100,000 distinct CDR3 sequences, about 6.1% of them singletons. Sequenced material: memory T cells sorted from blood. The receptors originated from a woman in her 50s in good health.

The chain links TRBV2 to TRBJ2-4, with TRBD2 as a possible D gene (6 bases). Germline V lookup: CDR1 SNHLY, CDR2 FYNNEI. The CDR3 extends over 15 amino acids. V was trimmed by 6 bases and J by 9 bases, leaving 21 bases between them. CDR3 in DNA: TGTGCCAGCAGGGGGGATAGCGGACCGGGCGGCATTCAGTACTTC. This gives the protein CASRGDSGPGGIQYF.

Remarks on this clonotype: Just one base apart from a much larger clone, this may be a read error. The chain has TRBV2 and TRBJ2-1; 8 bases align to TRBD2. Germline V gives CDR1 SNHLY, CDR2 FYNNEI. This CDR3 has 15 amino acids. The CDR3 region has the DNA TGTTCCAGCAGTCTAAAGCGGGGGTCCTACAATGAGCAGTTCTTC. It yields the protein CSSSLKRGSYNEQFF.

V and J are TRBV29-1 and TRBJ2-7, with D perhaps matching TRBD1 (7 bases). The CDR3 totals 13 residues. The V gene's germline CDR1 is SQVTM and CDR2 ANQGSEA. The germline V and J ends were trimmed by 8 bases and 5 bases, with 19 bases remaining between them. The CDR3 sequence is CSPRGKGAHEQYV. DNA for the CDR3: TGCAGCCCCCGGGGGAAGGGGGCCCACGAGCAGTACGTC.

This clonotype was picked up a small number of times. The rearrangement links TRBV6-6 to TRBJ2-2; the D gene is possibly TRBD2 (5 bases). Germline-derived CDR1 and CDR2 are MNHNY and SVGAGI (reference sequence). V was cut by 4 bases and J by 13 bases, with 16 bases left in between. The CDR3 loop spans 13 amino acids. The CDR3 loop reads CASSWVRPAGLFF. For the CDR3, the DNA is TGTGCCAGCAGTTGGGTCCGGCCCGCGGGGCTGTTTTTT.

The rearrangement links TRBV11-2 to TRBJ1-2; maybe TRBD1 (6 bases). V dropped 5 bases and J dropped 4 bases, with 17 bases sitting between them. CDR1 is SGHAT, CDR2 FQNNGV, per germline. The CDR3 spans 15 residues. CDR3 residues: CASSPGQFIGYGYTF. The CDR3 DNA follows: TGTGCCAGCAGCCCAGGACAGTTTATCGGCTATGGCTACACCTTC.